This record concerns one T cell receptor (beta chain) sequence. The antigen is not known. Investigators isolated RNA and reverse transcribed it into cDNA to act as the sequencing template. Using immunoSEQ multiplex PCR, the repertoire was profiled, and TCRdb retains in-frame clones only, with some absent. The sample yields 150,000 or so clones, around three fifths seen once. This CDR3 is 15 amino acids long. J gave up 1 base and V 3 bases, and 5 bases lay outside the gene matches. From germline, CDR1 is MGHDK and CDR2 SYGVNS. PBMCs served as the source from which CD4+ and CD8+ T cells were sorted. This sample is drawn from a study of CD8+ T cells in alopecia areata. At the level of the study: Among treated patients, oral tofacitinib was administered at 5 to 10 mg twice daily. Tofacitinib therapy lasting 6 to 18 months was followed by 6 months off drug.

Study observations and caveats: Possibly as an HLA-related effect, TCR sharing across patients appeared less clear than in mice.

The chain carries TRBV25-1 and TRBJ1-2; TRBD1 matches at 7 bases. The sample here was CD4+ T cells sorted from blood, taken at week 0. The TCR was taken from a human donor with alopecia areata. The CDR3 spells CASSDSRGGNYGYTF. The CDR3 region has the DNA TGTGCCAGCAGTGATTCCAGGGGGGGTAACTATGGCTACACCTTC.